This T cell receptor beta chain stems from a study of blood T cell repertoires in COVID-19. Study-level background: COVID-19 samples, acute and convalescent, were from the United States, Italy and Spain. The analysed material was cDNA or gDNA that came from T cells, B-cell-depleted T cells, or PBMCs.

CDR3 size: 17 residues. Germline CDR1 is MDHEN and CDR2 is SYDVKM. Trimming cost V 5 bases and J 0 bases, with 19 bases left between them. Sequencing was performed with immunoSEQ multiplex PCR; in TCRdb, only in-frame clones are kept and a portion is missing. The sample carries a few hundred thousand clones, 87% recorded once. Individuals aged roughly 18 to 95 years were recruited from 24 US areas. Two negative PCRs, clearance, or symptom resolution had been documented for recovered Cohort 3 donors. Material for sequencing was PBMCs or T cells enriched from blood (not recorded which). This clonotype originated in a woman between 50 and 59 years old who had recovered from COVID-19. The rearrangement links TRBV28 to TRBJ1-2; unclear D gene. The CDR3 loop reads CASSIPLEGDPNYGYTF. The DNA for the CDR3 is TGTGCCAGCAGTATTCCGCTGGAAGGAGACCCTAACTATGGCTACACCTTC.